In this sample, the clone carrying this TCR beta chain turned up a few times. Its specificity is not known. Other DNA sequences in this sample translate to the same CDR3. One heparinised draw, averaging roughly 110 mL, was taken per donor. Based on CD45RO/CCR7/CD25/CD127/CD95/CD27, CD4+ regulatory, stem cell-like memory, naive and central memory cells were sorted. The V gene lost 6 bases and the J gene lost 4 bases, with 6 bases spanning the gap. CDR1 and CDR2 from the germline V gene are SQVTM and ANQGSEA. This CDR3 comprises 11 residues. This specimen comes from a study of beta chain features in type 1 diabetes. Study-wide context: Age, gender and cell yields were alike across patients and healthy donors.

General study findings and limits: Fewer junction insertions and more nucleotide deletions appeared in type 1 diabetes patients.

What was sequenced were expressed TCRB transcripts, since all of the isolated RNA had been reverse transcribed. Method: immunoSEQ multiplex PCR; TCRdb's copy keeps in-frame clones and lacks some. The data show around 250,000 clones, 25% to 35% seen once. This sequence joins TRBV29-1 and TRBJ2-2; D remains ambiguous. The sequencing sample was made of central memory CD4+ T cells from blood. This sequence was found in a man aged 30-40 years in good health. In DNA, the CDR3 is TGCAGCGTGGTCTCCACCGGGGAGCTGTTTTTT. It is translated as CSVVSTGELFF.